The 21 T cell receptor beta chains below all came from one sample that was sequenced in a study of regulatory T cells in long-lasting Graves disease. Time point defined: newly diagnosed GD, antithyroid drugs for less than 3 months. PBMC-extracted RNA yielded the TCR library. In building TCR beta libraries, iRepertoire HTBI primers were used together with Arm-PCR of CDR3 regions. TCRdb fed the multiplex PCR reads into MiXCR, producing one record per CDR3 protein. The sample shows roughly 520,000 distinct CDR3 sequences, more than 10% of them seen only once. These data were also reused for a study on T cells in Graves' hyperthyroidism and ophthalmopathy.

The sample here was peripheral blood mononuclear cells (PBMCs), taken at new diagnosis, from a patient treated with antithyroid drugs. Source of these receptors: a woman in her twenties or thirties with Graves disease.

Many counts were recorded for this clonotype. The chain couples TRBV20-1 to TRBJ2-4, with 8 bases that match TRBD2. The length of the CDR3 is 14 residues. After removal of 3 bases from V and 7 bases from J, the junction contained 8 bases not matched to a gene. Looked up from germline, CDR1 is DFQATT and CDR2 is SNEGSKA (reference sequence). The CDR3: CSASGVAGWNIQYF. CDR3 DNA sequence: TGCAGTGCTAGCGGAGTAGCGGGATGGAACATTCAGTACTTC.

This clonotype was detected ten times or more. The V and J genes are TRBV24-1 and TRBJ1-1, with D perhaps matching TRBD1 (5 bases). With 3 bases removed from V and 6 bases from J, the gap between germline ends came to 10 bases. The CDR3 length is 13 residues. Germline V gene lookup returns CDR1 KGHDR and CDR2 SFDVKD. In DNA form, the CDR3 reads TGTGCCACCAGTGATCGACCGGGGGCTGAAGCTTTCTTT. It codes for CATSDRPGAEAFF.

This clonotype was detected a few times. The V call is TRBV28, the J call TRBJ2-1, with TRBD1 matching 10 bases. The J call may be incorrect, as the DNA end agrees better with TRBJ2-7. Germline loops: CDR1 MDHEN, CDR2 SYDVKM. This CDR3 comprises 14 residues. CDR3 in DNA: TGTGCCAGCAGCCGCGGGACAGGGGTGGACGAGCAGTACTTC. Its protein is CASSRGTGVDEQYF.

This clonotype was observed at least ten times. CDR3 sequence reads: CSARDRDRGSLELQPQHF. In DNA form, the CDR3 reads TGCAGTGCTAGGGACCGGGACAGGGGATCCCTGGAGTTACAGCCCCAGCATTTT. The gene calls are TRBV20-1 and TRBJ1-5; 10 bases line up with TRBD1. Germline-derived CDR1 and CDR2 are DFQATT and SNEGSKA (reference sequence). This CDR3 contains 18 residues. J lost 7 bases, V lost 3 bases, and 18 bases had no gene match.

Ten or more counts support this clonotype. The V gene is TRBV9, the J gene TRBJ1-1; D call uncertain. Between the trimmed V and J ends, which lost 1 base and 4 bases, there was a span of 11 bases. This CDR3 has 14 amino acids. Germline V CDR1 and CDR2: SGDLS, YYNGEE. CDR3 DNA sequence: TGTGCCAGCAGCGTAATTTCAGTTCCCACTGAAGCTTTCTTT. This sequence encodes CASSVISVPTEAFF.

As regards this clonotype: The CDR3 ends on some other residue instead of the conserved phenylalanine or tryptophan, so this is likely a read error. This chain links TRBV24-1 with TRBJ1-1; D uncertain. Trimming stripped 11 bases from V and 0 bases from J, with 3 bases between. Per germline, CDR1 KGHDR and CDR2 SFDVKD. This CDR3 has 10 residues. The CDR3 loop reads CARLNTEAFL. CDR3 sequence (DNA): TGTGCCAGACTGAACACTGAAGCTTTCCTT.

This clonotype was counted between two and nine times. Because the CDR3 is missing its conserved closing phenylalanine or tryptophan, this is likely a read error. No DNA is shown, since the ends of the CDR3 on it are uncertain; the CDR3 is the one TCRdb lists. The chain links TRBV2 to TRBJ2-7; whether TRBD2, the table's D call, matches the DNA was not checked. The CDR3 length equals 13 residues, ends included. From germline, CDR1 is SNHLY and CDR2 FYNNEI. CDR3 in amino acids: CASSGGPGLDGYL.

In its sample, this clonotype was seen many times. The chain combines TRBV19 with TRBJ1-1; D uncertain. CDR1 LNHDA and CDR2 SQIVND come from the germline V gene (reference sequence). The CDR3 length is 12 residues. Trimming cost V 4 bases and J 1 base, with 4 bases left between them. The CDR3 reads CASSNRNTEAFF. For the CDR3, the DNA is TGTGCCAGTAGTAACAGGAACACTGAAGCTTTCTTT.

This clonotype was seen repeatedly, ten times or more. The gene calls are TRBV9 and TRBJ2-5, with a possible D match to TRBD2 (5 bases). Deletions cut 2 bases from V and 1 base from J, with 6 bases between. There are 13 residues in the CDR3. Germline V gives CDR1 SGDLS, CDR2 YYNGEE. Here the CDR3 DNA reads TGTGCCAGCAGCGTGGACTTCCAAGAGACCCAGTACTTC. Its protein product is CASSVDFQETQYF.

This clonotype has just a few counts. For the CDR3, the DNA is TGTGCCAGCACCGCGGGGGGACAGGCCAACAATGAGCAGTTCTTC. Its protein product is CASTAGGQANNEQFF. V usage is TRBV7-9 and J usage is TRBJ2-1; TRBD1 or TRBD2 may be the D gene (8 bases each). This CDR3 has 15 amino acids. The V end was cut by 7 bases, the J end by 5 bases, with 18 bases between. Germline CDR1 reads SEHNR; CDR2 reads FQNEAQ (reference sequence).

This clonotype was picked up many times. V is TRBV12-3 or TRBV12-4 and J is TRBJ2-7; D is unclear. The length of the CDR3 is 12 residues. Trimming left V 6 bases short and J 5 bases short, with 11 bases between. CDR3 nucleotide sequence: TGTGCCAGCAGCATAAATGCGCACGAGCAGTACTTC. Protein product: CASSINAHEQYF.

V gene TRBV29-1 combines with J gene TRBJ2-1; D is unclear. The CDR3 runs 14 residues. Looked up from germline, CDR1 is SQVTM and CDR2 is ANQGSEA. Trimming shortened V by 4 bases and J by 1 base, and 11 bases separated the two germline ends. This CDR3 reads CSVVRVRSYNEQFF. The CDR3 DNA reads as TGCAGCGTTGTTCGGGTCAGGTCCTACAATGAGCAGTTCTTC.

This chain uses TRBV28 with TRBJ1-5; D is unclear. This CDR3 region has 16 residues. Germline loops: CDR1 MDHEN, CDR2 SYDVKM. V was shortened by 1 base and J by 1 base, with 11 bases between the two germline ends. This CDR3 reads CASSLSIADSNQPQHF. CDR3 bases: TGTGCCAGCAGTTTATCTATAGCCGACAGCAATCAGCCCCAGCATTTT.

This clonotype was detected many times. The chain has TRBV29-1 and TRBJ1-1, with TRBD1 matching over 7 bases. The CDR3 sequence is 14 residues long. Germline V gene data show CDR1 as SQVTM and CDR2 as ANQGSEA. V trimming: 6 bases; J trimming: 0 bases; junction bases outside the gene matches: 7. The chain's CDR3 is CSVLRQGMNTEAFF. In nucleotides, the CDR3 is TGCAGCGTCTTAAGACAGGGCATGAACACTGAAGCTTTCTTT.

As to this clonotype: Only one base separates this from a far larger clonotype, so it likely reflects a read error. The chain is built from TRBV2 and TRBJ2-1; 8 nucleotides align to TRBD2. The germline gives CDR1 SNHLY, CDR2 FYNNEI. The CDR3 sequence is 13 residues long. With V trimmed by 6 bases and J by 10 bases, 8 bases remained unmatched. The CDR3 DNA reads TGTGCCAGCAGCGGCGGGCTAGCGGGCGAGCAGTTCTTC. Residues: CASSGGLAGEQFF.

Only a few counts were recorded for this clonotype. This chain joins TRBV28 and TRBJ2-4, with 8 bases identical to TRBD2. Germline assignment: CDR1 MDHEN and CDR2 SYDVKM. The ends lost 3 bases at V and 6 bases at J; junction bases unmatched: 13. CDR3 length: 17 amino acids. CDR3 sequence reads: CASSFSPIGRDINIQYF. CDR3 DNA sequence: TGTGCCAGCAGTTTTTCTCCGATCGGGAGGGACATAAACATTCAGTACTTC.

This clonotype was recorded once. A much larger clone lies a single base off, so this may be a read error. The chain has TRBV18 and TRBJ2-7; TRBD2 aligns across 9 bases. The trim removed 5 bases at V and 12 bases at J, leaving 5 bases unmatched. The CDR3 extends over 11 amino acids. CDR1 and CDR2 from the germline V gene are KGHSH and LQKENI. As DNA, the CDR3 is TGTGCCAGCTCATCCGGGACTAGCACGTACTTC. Translation gives CASSSGTSTYF.

This clonotype has more than one count but fewer than ten. The V call is TRBV30, the J call TRBJ1-4, with D perhaps matching TRBD1 (5 bases). From germline, CDR1 is GTSNPN and CDR2 SVGIG (reference sequence). The CDR3 is 16 residues long. V lost 0 bases, J lost 0 bases, and 11 bases lay in between. The CDR3 protein is CAWSVGTSATNEKLFF. CDR3 nucleotide sequence: TGTGCCTGGAGTGTTGGGACGAGTGCAACTAATGAAAAACTGTTTTTT.

This clonotype was counted between two and nine times. Here the CDR3 DNA reads TGTGCCAGCAGCCCGGGACTAGCGGGAGGCGGCACAGATACGCAGTATTTT. Translated: CASSPGLAGGGTDTQYF. This chain joins TRBV7-2 and TRBJ2-3; 15 nucleotides match TRBD2. The CDR3 length is 17 residues. V gave up 5 bases and J gave up 1 base; unmatched junction bases: 4. Germline V gives CDR1 SGHTA, CDR2 FQGNSA.

This clonotype was picked up many times. CDR3 nucleotide sequence: TGTGCCAGCAGTGGAGCGGGTACAGAAGAGACCCAGTACTTC. Translation gives CASSGAGTEETQYF. The rearrangement links TRBV12-3 or TRBV12-4 to TRBJ2-5; TRBD2 might be the D (6 bases). The V end was cut by 5 bases, the J end by 3 bases, with 13 bases between. The CDR3 is made up of 14 amino acids.

This clonotype was detected many times. The chain combines TRBV2 with TRBJ2-2; 9 bases are shared with TRBD2. The CDR3 sequence is 19 residues long. CDR1 and CDR2 from the germline V gene are SNHLY and FYNNEI. V gave up 4 bases and J gave up 0 bases; unmatched junction bases: 12. The CDR3 reads CASSVRSGSLQPNTGELFF. Written as DNA, the CDR3 is TGTGCCAGCAGTGTTCGTAGCGGGAGTCTCCAACCGAACACCGGGGAGCTGTTTTTT.